This entry lists 3 T cell receptor beta chains sequenced from one sample in a study of beta chain features in type 1 diabetes (dated by TCRdb to 2016 to 2019). Findings and caveats that apply to the study as a whole: In all four CD4+ subsets, TCRB CDR3 length was moderately but significantly shorter in type 1 diabetes patients.

For these TCRs, the target antigens are not known. The library was prepared using the immunoSEQ multiplex PCR assay. The High Capacity cDNA Reverse Transcription Kit was used to reverse transcribe all of the isolated RNA, meaning that expressed TCRB transcripts were what got sequenced. Sourced from immuneACCESS, this table was stored by TCRdb with only in-frame sequences that have V and J called. A share of the clones is absent; for the studies checked, an unresolved V gene accounts for under half, and the remainder has no known explanation. Here the sample has 600,000 to 700,000 clones; about an eighth occur a single time. Around 0.12% of the sample comes from the top ten. Source material: naive CD4+ T cells from blood. According to the study, the label for this sample's cell subset or site signals: true naive CD4+ T cells. Every receptor here comes from a man between 25 and 39 years old with type 1 diabetes.

The chain couples TRBV28 to TRBJ2-6; 11 bases map to TRBD2. With 3 bases clipped from V and 0 bases from J, the junction kept 7 bases outside the gene matches. The CDR3 has 19 residues. Per the germline V gene, CDR1 is MDHEN and CDR2 is SYDVKM. The CDR3 loop reads CASSFPGTSGFSGANVLTF. CDR3 DNA: TGTGCCAGCAGTTTCCCTGGGACTAGCGGCTTCTCTGGGGCCAACGTCCTGACTTTC.

V is TRBV4-3 and J is TRBJ1-1; 8 bases map to TRBD1. V was pared by 6 bases and J by 11 bases, with 11 bases of the junction left unmatched. The CDR3 sequence is 13 residues long. From germline, CDR1 is LGHNA and CDR2 YSLEER. The CDR3 is CASRDPRGQPAFF. The CDR3, as DNA: TGCGCCAGCAGAGATCCCAGGGGGCAGCCTGCTTTCTTT.

The V call is TRBV5-1, the J call TRBJ1-5; no definite D call. Trimming stripped 0 bases from V and 8 bases from J, with 12 bases between. The CDR3 consists of 14 residues. Germline V gene data show CDR1 as SGHRS and CDR2 as YFSETQ. CDR3 DNA: TGCGCCAGCAGCTTGGAGGGTCTTGATGAGCCCCAGCATTTT. Protein product: CASSLEGLDEPQHF.